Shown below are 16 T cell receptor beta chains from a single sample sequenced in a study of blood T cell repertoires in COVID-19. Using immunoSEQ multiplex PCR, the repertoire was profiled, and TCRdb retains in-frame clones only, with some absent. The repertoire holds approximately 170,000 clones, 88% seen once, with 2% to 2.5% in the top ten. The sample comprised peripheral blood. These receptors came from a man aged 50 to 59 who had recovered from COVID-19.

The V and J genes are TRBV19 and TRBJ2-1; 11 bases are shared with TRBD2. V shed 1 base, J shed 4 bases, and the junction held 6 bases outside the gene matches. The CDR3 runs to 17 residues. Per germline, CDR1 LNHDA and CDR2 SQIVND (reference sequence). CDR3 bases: TGTGCCAGTAGTATAGTTGGGACTAGCGGTTTTTACAATGAGCAGTTCTTC. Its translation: CASSIVGTSGFYNEQFF.

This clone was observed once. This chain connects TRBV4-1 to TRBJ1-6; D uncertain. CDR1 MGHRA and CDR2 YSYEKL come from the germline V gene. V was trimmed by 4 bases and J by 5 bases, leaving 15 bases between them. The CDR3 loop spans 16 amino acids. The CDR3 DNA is TGCGCCAGCAGCCGAGAACTCCAGGCCAATAATTCACCCCTCCACTTT. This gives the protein CASSRELQANNSPLHF.

The CDR3 region has the DNA TGTGCCAGCAGCTTAGGAGGGGGCTTAGATCAGCCCCAGCATTTT. This encodes CASSLGGGLDQPQHF. V usage is TRBV7-8 and J usage is TRBJ1-5; TRBD1 matches at 7 bases. Unmatched junction bases numbered 5, after V lost 1 base and J lost 5 bases. Germline CDR1 SGHVS, CDR2 FQNEAQ. CDR3 length equals 15 residues.

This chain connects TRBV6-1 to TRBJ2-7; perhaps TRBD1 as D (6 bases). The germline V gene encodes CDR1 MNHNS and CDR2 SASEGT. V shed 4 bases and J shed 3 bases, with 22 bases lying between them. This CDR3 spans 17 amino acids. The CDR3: CASSGVVPGQLVYEQYF. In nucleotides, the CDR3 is TGTGCCAGCAGTGGGGTTGTTCCGGGACAATTGGTCTACGAGCAGTACTTC.

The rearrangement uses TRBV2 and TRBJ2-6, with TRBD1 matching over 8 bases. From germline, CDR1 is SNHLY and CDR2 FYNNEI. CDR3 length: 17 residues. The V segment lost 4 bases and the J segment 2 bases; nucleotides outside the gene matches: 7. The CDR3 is CASSVDRGLAGANVLTF. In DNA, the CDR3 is TGTGCCAGCAGTGTCGACAGGGGATTGGCTGGGGCCAACGTCCTGACTTTC.

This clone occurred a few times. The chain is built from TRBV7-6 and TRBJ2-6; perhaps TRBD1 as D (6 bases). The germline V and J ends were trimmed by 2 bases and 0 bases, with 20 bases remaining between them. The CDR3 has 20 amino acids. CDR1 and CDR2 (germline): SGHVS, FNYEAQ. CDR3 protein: CASSLNPPQGMGSGANVLTF. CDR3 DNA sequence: TGTGCCAGCAGCTTAAATCCCCCGCAGGGGATGGGCTCTGGGGCCAACGTCCTGACTTTC.

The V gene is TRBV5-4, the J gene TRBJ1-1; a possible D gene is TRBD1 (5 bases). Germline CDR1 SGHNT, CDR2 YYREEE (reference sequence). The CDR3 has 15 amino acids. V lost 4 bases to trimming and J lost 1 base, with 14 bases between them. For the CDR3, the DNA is TGTGCCAGCAGCGCCGGAGGGGTGGGGAACACTGAAGCTTTCTTT. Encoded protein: CASSAGGVGNTEAFF.

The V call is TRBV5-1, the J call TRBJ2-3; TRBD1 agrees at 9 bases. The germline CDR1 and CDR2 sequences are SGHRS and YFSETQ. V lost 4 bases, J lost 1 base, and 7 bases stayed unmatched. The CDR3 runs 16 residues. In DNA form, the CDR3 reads TGCGCCAGCAGCCGACGACAGGGGGGAGGCACAGATACGCAGTATTTT. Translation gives CASSRRQGGGTDTQYF. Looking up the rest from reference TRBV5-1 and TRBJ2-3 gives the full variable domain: KAGVTQTPRYLIKTRGQQVTLSCSPISGHRSVSWYQQTPGQGLQFLFEYFSETQRNKGNFPGRFSGRQFSNSRSEMNVSTLELGDSALYLCASSRRQGGGTDTQYFGPGTRLTVL.

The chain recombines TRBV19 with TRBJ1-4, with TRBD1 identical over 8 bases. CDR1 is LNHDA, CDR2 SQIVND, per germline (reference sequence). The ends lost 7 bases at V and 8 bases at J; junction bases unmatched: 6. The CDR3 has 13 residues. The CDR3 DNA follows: TGTGCCAGTATGGACAGGGTGGAGGAAAAACTGTTTTTT. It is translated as CASMDRVEEKLFF.

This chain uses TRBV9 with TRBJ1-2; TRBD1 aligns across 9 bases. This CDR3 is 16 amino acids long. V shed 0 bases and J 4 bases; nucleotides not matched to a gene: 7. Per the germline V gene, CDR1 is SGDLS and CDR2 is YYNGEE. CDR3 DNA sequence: TGTGCCAGCAGCGTAGCTACGACAGGGGGTATCTATGGCTACACCTTC. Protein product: CASSVATTGGIYGYTF.

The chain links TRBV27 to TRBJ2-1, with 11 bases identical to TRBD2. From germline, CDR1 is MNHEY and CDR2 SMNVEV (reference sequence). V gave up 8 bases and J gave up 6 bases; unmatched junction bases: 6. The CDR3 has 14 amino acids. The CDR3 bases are TGTGCCAGCTCCACTAGCGGGAGTGTCAATGAGCAGTTCTTC. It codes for CASSTSGSVNEQFF.

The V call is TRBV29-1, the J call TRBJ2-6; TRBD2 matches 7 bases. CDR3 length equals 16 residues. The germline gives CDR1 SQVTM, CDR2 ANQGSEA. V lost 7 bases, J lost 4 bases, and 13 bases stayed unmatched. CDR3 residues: CSASPYRGVGANVLTF. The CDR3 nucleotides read TGCAGCGCCTCACCCTATCGGGGGGTAGGGGCCAACGTCCTGACTTTC.

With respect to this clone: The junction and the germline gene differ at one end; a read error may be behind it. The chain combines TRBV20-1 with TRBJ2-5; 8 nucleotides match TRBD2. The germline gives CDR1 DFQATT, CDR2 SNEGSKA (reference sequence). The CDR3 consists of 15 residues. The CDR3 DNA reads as TGCAGTGCTAGTAATTTCCGGGAGGGCCAAAAGACCCAGTACTTC. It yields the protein CSASNFREGQKTQYF.

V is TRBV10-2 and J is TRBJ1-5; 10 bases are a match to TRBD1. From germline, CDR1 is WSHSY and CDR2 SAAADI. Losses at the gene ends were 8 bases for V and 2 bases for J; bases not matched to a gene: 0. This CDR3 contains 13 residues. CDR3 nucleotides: TGCGCCAGCGGGACAGGGGGCAATCAGCCCCAGCATTTT. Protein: CASGTGGNQPQHF.

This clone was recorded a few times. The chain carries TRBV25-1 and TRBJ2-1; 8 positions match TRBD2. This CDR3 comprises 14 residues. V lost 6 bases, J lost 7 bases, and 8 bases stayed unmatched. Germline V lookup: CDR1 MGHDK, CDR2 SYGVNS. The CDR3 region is CASSYGGVSNEQFF. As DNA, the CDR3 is TGTGCCAGCAGCTACGGGGGGGTTAGTAATGAGCAGTTCTTC.

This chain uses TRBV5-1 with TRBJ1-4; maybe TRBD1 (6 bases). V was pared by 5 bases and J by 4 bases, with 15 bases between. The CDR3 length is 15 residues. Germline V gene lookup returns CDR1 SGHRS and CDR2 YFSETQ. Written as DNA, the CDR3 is TGCGCCAGCAGGAACGACAGGAATCTTAATGAAAAACTGTTTTTT. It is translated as CASRNDRNLNEKLFF. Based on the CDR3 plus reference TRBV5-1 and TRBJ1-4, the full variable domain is KAGVTQTPRYLIKTRGQQVTLSCSPISGHRSVSWYQQTPGQGLQFLFEYFSETQRNKGNFPGRFSGRQFSNSRSEMNVSTLELGDSALYLCASRNDRNLNEKLFFGSGTQLSVL.